This TCR beta chain originates from a study of cytomegalovirus exposure and HLA in healthy donors. Germline values: CDR1 SGHAT, CDR2 FQNNGV. The CDR3 is 12 residues long. Between the trimmed V and J ends, which lost 5 bases and 7 bases, there was a span of 8 bases. The PCR had 60 Vbeta and 13 Jbeta primers. Libraries were prepared by immunoSEQ multiplex PCR; TCRdb keeps only in-frame clonotypes and omits some of them. The table lists around 200,000 clones, 70% to 90% of them singletons. This clonotype was obtained from a woman in her 50s in good health and CMV-seronegative. The chain combines TRBV11-2 with TRBJ2-2; D call uncertain. Specimen: PBMCs. The CDR3 sequence is CASSASYGELFF. The CDR3 DNA is TGTGCCAGCAGCGCGTCCTACGGGGAGCTGTTTTTT.